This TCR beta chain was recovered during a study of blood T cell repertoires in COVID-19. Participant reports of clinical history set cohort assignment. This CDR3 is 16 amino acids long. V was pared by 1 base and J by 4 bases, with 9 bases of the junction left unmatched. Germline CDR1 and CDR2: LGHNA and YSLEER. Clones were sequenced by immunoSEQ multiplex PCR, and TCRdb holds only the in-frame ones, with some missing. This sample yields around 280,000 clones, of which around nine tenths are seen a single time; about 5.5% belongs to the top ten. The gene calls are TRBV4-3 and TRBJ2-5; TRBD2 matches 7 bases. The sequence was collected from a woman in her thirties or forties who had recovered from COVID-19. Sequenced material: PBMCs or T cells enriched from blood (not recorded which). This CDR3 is CASSQGAFQRGETQYF. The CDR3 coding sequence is TGCGCCAGCAGCCAAGGGGCGTTCCAGCGGGGAGAGACCCAGTACTTC.